Each of the 25 T cell receptor beta chains below was sequenced from the same sample in a study of tumor and adjacent non-tumor tissue in lung cancer. This sample's RNA came from whole unsorted tissue. This non-tumor lung sample came from over 3 cm beyond the tumor edge. TCRbeta libraries were built with three rounds of nested PCR, modified from ARM-PCR. MiXCR, applied by TCRdb to the multiplex PCR reads, yields one record per CDR3 protein. The sample gives more than 75,000 distinct CDR3 sequences, roughly 78% of which show up once; about 31% is in the top ten. The material sequenced was distant non-tumor lung tissue. The receptors shown here come from a man aged 55 to 70 with small cell lung cancer.

A note on this clonotype: No conserved phenylalanine or tryptophan is present at the end of the CDR3, so a read error is the likely explanation. The chain joins TRBV6-6 to TRBJ1-6; TRBD1 matches at 8 bases. The CDR3 is 17 residues long. J lost 11 bases, V lost 2 bases, and 14 bases had no gene match. The germline V gene encodes CDR1 MNHNY and CDR2 SVGAGI (reference sequence). The CDR3 reads CASSYPPGQGANTPLHY. The CDR3 region has the DNA TGTGCCAGCAGTTACCCCCCTGGGCAGGGGGCCAATACACCCCTCCACTAT.

Comment on this clonotype: A read error is possible here, since a much larger clone lies one base away. The chain joins TRBV28 to TRBJ1-1; 8 positions match TRBD1. The CDR3 length is 15 residues. Germline V gives CDR1 MDHEN, CDR2 SYDVKM. In nucleotides, the CDR3 is TGTGCCAGCAGTTCCCGGACAGGGAGGAACACTGAAGTTTTCTTT. Translating gives CASSSRTGRNTEVFF. The entire variable domain, with the rest obtained from reference TRBV28 and TRBJ1-1, is as follows: DVKVTQSSRYLVKRTGEKVFLECVQDMDHENMFWYRQDPGLGLRLIYFSYDVKMKEKGDIPEGYSVSREKKERFSLILESASTNQTSMYLCASSSRTGRNTEVFFGQGTRLTVV.

This sequence joins TRBV11-1 and TRBJ2-7, with a weak D call TRBD2 (5 bases). There are 13 residues in the CDR3. Germline CDR1 and CDR2: SGHAT and FQDESV (reference sequence). The CDR3 loop reads CNSTLARRYEQYV. The CDR3 region has the DNA TGTAACAGCACCTTAGCGCGGCGGTACGAGCAGTACGTC.

Worth noting for this clonotype: A read error may explain this, as a much larger clone is one base away. V is TRBV20-1 and J is TRBJ2-3; TRBD2 matches 9 bases. Germline trimming cut 6 bases from V and 2 bases from J; bases unmatched to any gene: 12. CDR3 size: 16 residues. Germline CDR1 and CDR2: DFQATT and SNEGSKA (reference sequence). The DNA for the CDR3 is TGCAGTGCCTTCAAGCGGACTAGCGCGTTCACAGATACGCAGTATTTT. This gives the protein CSAFKRTSAFTDTQYF.

This clonotype was observed a handful of times. The junction shows a germline mismatch at one end, possibly a read error. The genes are TRBV11-2 and TRBJ2-1; D unresolved. Germline values: CDR1 SGHAT, CDR2 FQNNGV. The CDR3 contains 12 residues. CDR3 residues: CASSLVVPLKVF. The CDR3 nucleotides are TGTGCCAGCAGCTTAGTGGTCCCCCTCAAGGTCTTC.

J is TRBJ1-5 and V is TRBV2; D gene ambiguous. The length of the CDR3 is 12 residues. The V end lost 7 bases, the J end lost 7 bases, and 11 bases lay between the germline ends. Germline V gene lookup returns CDR1 SNHLY and CDR2 FYNNEI. This chain's CDR3 is CASTSESQPQHF. The DNA of the CDR3 is TGTGCCAGCACTTCGGAATCCCAGCCCCAGCATTTT.

For this clonotype: Because the CDR3 is missing its conserved closing phenylalanine or tryptophan, this is likely a read error. The chain joins TRBV12-3 or TRBV12-4 to TRBJ2-1; 10 bases fit TRBD2. V gave up 10 bases and J gave up 4 bases; unmatched junction bases: 10. The CDR3 is 15 residues long. The DNA for the CDR3 is TGTGCCAACAGCACGACTAGCGGGTTTTACAATGAGCAGTTCTTG. Residues: CANSTTSGFYNEQFL.

Points on this clonotype: A junction boundary mismatches the germline segment, possibly from a read error. CDR3 sequence: CASSLEPRSGDLFF. In nucleotides, the CDR3 is TGTGCCAGCAGTTTAGAACCCAGGAGCGGGGATCTGTTTTTT. This chain links TRBV28 with TRBJ2-2; TRBD2 matches 7 bases. The CDR3 covers 14 residues. The germline gives CDR1 MDHEN, CDR2 SYDVKM.

The rearrangement joins TRBV4-1 to TRBJ2-1; 12 bases align to TRBD2. CDR3 size: 18 residues. From germline, CDR1 is MGHRA and CDR2 YSYEKL. J was trimmed by 10 bases and V by 4 bases; bases with no gene match: 17. The CDR3 DNA follows: TGCGCCAGCAGCCGAGAAACAACAGGGACTAGCGGGTTCTACGAGCAGTTCTTC. Encoded protein: CASSRETTGTSGFYEQFF.

Worth noting for this clonotype: One end of the junction varies from germline; a read error may be responsible. This chain connects TRBV29-1 to TRBJ2-3; D possibly uses TRBD1 or TRBD2 (5 bases each). Germline assignment: CDR1 SQVTM and CDR2 ANQGSEA. This CDR3 spans 13 amino acids. The CDR3, as DNA: TGCGGCGTTGAGAACCGGGGCGCAGATACGCAGTATTTT. It codes for CGVENRGADTQYF.

With respect to this clonotype: The junction departs from the called germline gene at one end, perhaps through a read error. The chain recombines TRBV12-3 or TRBV12-4 with TRBJ2-3, with 8 bases matching TRBD2. This CDR3 is built from 17 residues. CDR3 sequence reads: CASILGLVAGILDTQYF. For the CDR3, the DNA is TGTGCTAGCATTTTAGGACTGGTAGCGGGAATATTAGATACGCAGTATTTT.

To note about this clonotype: The conserved phenylalanine or tryptophan is not found at the CDR3 terminus, so this likely reflects a read error. V is TRBV11-2 and J is TRBJ2-7; no definite D call. The CDR3 runs 12 residues. The germline V gene has CDR1 SGHAT and CDR2 FQNNGV. DNA of the CDR3: TGTACCAGCAGCCCGACCTATGGCGAGCAGTACTTA. Its protein is CTSSPTYGEQYL.

As concerns this clonotype: A read error is possible here, since a much larger clone lies one base away. The chain employs TRBV24-1 and TRBJ2-2, with D possibly TRBD2 on 6 matching bases. Germline lookup yields CDR1 KGHDR and CDR2 SFDVKD. CDR3 length: 13 amino acids. The CDR3 DNA is TGTGCCACCAGTGATCCCTGGGGCGGGGAGCCGTTTTTT. As protein: CATSDPWGGEPFF.

This clonotype was picked up a small number of times. Just one base apart from a much larger clone, this may be a read error. The rearrangement uses TRBV12-3 or TRBV12-4 and TRBJ1-1, with no clear D. V lost 4 bases and J lost 7, with 7 bases in between. This CDR3 comprises 11 residues. The CDR3 is CASSSVFEAFF. CDR3 nucleotides: TGTGCCAGCAGTTCCGTCTTTGAAGCTTTCTTT.

Comments on this clonotype: A junction end diverges from the germline sequence, so it may reflect a read error. The rearrangement joins TRBV6-5 to TRBJ2-3; no clear D gene. The CDR3 is 11 amino acids. Germline CDR1 and CDR2: MNHEY and SVGAGI. The CDR3 DNA reads as TGTACCAGCAGCAATCCGGGTACGCAGTATTTT. Protein product: CTSSNPGTQYF.

The chain joins TRBV11-2 to TRBJ2-2; 7 nucleotides line up with TRBD2. CDR1 and CDR2 from the germline V gene are SGHAT and FQNNGV. This CDR3 region has 16 residues. Trimming at V came to 6 bases and at J to 4 bases, leaving 11 bases not matched to a gene. The CDR3 DNA reads as TGTGCCAGCAGGTGGCCTAGCGGTAGTGGCACCGGGGAGCTGTTTTTT. Translating gives CASRWPSGSGTGELFF. The complete variable domain, with remaining parts taken from reference TRBV11-2 and TRBJ2-2, reads EAGVAQSPRYKIIEKRQSVAFWCNPISGHATLYWYQQILGQGPKLLIQFQNNGVVDDSQLPKDRFSAERLKGVDSTLKIQPAKLEDSAVYLCASRWPSGSGTGELFFGEGSRLTVL.

This clonotype was recorded many times. The chain couples TRBV6-2 or TRBV6-3 to TRBJ2-7; weak D call: TRBD2 (5 bases). The CDR3 has 15 residues. Trimming stripped 4 bases from V and 4 bases from J, with 17 bases between. Germline V gene lookup returns CDR1 MNHEY and CDR2 SVGEGT. CDR3 sequence: CASSSLDRTGYEQYF. The CDR3 DNA follows: TGTGCCAGCAGTTCCTTAGACCGTACGGGGTACGAGCAGTACTTC.

With respect to this clonotype: Its ends do not fully match the called genes, so a read error is possible. The chain links TRBV4-2 to TRBJ2-2, with 11 bases that match TRBD2. Germline V CDR1 and CDR2: LGHNA, YNFKEQ. The length of the CDR3 is 15 residues. The CDR3 loop is CASKLAGDDGGEPYF. The CDR3 DNA reads as TGTGCCAGTAAACTAGCGGGAGATGATGGCGGGGAGCCGTATTTT.

Notes on this clonotype: The junction shows a germline mismatch at one end, possibly a read error. The chain joins TRBV4-2 to TRBJ2-1; 11 bases agree with TRBD2. Germline CDR1 is LGHNA and CDR2 is YNFKEQ. This CDR3 region has 17 residues. CDR3 DNA: TGTGCCATCAGCCCTCGGAGCCTGATTAGCGGGAGGGGTGAGCAGTTCTTC. Translating gives CAISPRSLISGRGEQFF.

This chain joins TRBV6-1 and TRBJ2-7; tentatively, D is TRBD1 (6 bases). V was shortened by 4 bases and J by 0 bases, with 22 bases between the two germline ends. CDR1 MNHNS and CDR2 SASEGT come from the germline V gene. There are 18 residues in the CDR3. The CDR3 loop reads CASSGAVPIGGFSYEQYV. In DNA form, the CDR3 reads TGTGCCAGCAGTGGAGCGGTCCCGATTGGGGGCTTCTCCTACGAGCAGTACGTC.

The rearrangement joins TRBV4-1 to TRBJ2-7; tentatively, D is TRBD2 (6 bases). This CDR3 region has 12 residues. Per the germline V gene, CDR1 is MGHRA and CDR2 is YSYEKL. As DNA, the CDR3 is TGCGCCAGCAGTCAAGGAGGGTGCGAGCAGTACGTC. Translated: CASSQGGCEQYV.

J is TRBJ2-2 and V is TRBV5-4, with 13 bases that match TRBD2. In germline, CDR1 is SGHNT, CDR2 YYREEE (reference sequence). This CDR3 region has 18 residues. The CDR3 DNA reads as TGTGCTAGCGGCCTCGGGACTAGCGGGGCCTTATACACCGGGGAGCTGTTTTTT. It encodes CASGLGTSGALYTGELFF.

On this clonotype itself: It is unclear where the CDR3 begins or ends on the DNA, so no DNA is shown, and the CDR3 is as TCRdb lists it. V usage is TRBV29-1 and J usage is TRBJ2-7; the tabulated D call, TRBD2, remains unverified against the DNA. Germline CDR1 is SQVTM and CDR2 is ANQGSEA. From its first to its last residue, the CDR3 has 14 amino acids. CDR3 sequence: CSVAGGSTYYEQYF.

A note on this clonotype: At one end the junction does not follow the germline gene, possibly because of a read error. V gene TRBV19 combines with J gene TRBJ2-1, with TRBD2 matching 10 bases. Germline V gene lookup returns CDR1 LNHDA and CDR2 SQIVND (reference sequence). CDR3 size: 15 residues. The CDR3 DNA sequence: TGTACCAGTAGTATAGGGACTAGCGCTTACAATGAGCAGTTCTTC. This translates into CTSSIGTSAYNEQFF. The whole variable domain, filled in from reference TRBV19 and TRBJ2-1, reads DGGITQSPKYLFRKEGQNVTLSCEQNLNHDAMYWYRQDPGQGLRLIYYSQIVNDFQKGDIAEGYSVSREKKESFPLTVTSAQKNPTAFYLCTSSIGTSAYNEQFFGPGTRLTVL.

In the case of this clonotype: A read error may explain this, as a much larger clone is one base away. The chain employs TRBV5-5 and TRBJ2-7, with 14 positions matching TRBD2. V trimming: 9 bases; J trimming: 6 bases; junction bases outside the gene matches: 20. The germline V gene has CDR1 SGHKS and CDR2 YYEKEE (reference sequence). The CDR3 consists of 18 residues. The CDR3 DNA is TGTGCCAACACTCGTTTGCGACTAGCGGGAGGGCCTAGATGCGAGCAGTACTTC. Protein: CANTRLRLAGGPRCEQYF.